These 13 T cell receptor beta chains share one sample of origin, sequenced in a study of T cell responses to AZD1222 COVID-19 vaccine. Assay used: immunoSEQ multiplex PCR; TCRdb lists only in-frame clones, some missing. The table has roughly 150,000 clones, about 93% seen once. Sequenced here: peripheral blood, sampled on day 0 of AZD1222 vaccination. Receptors were obtained from an adult in good health.

CDR3 DNA: TGTGCCAGCAGCCCAACTAGCGGGAGTCCCACCGGGGAGCTGTTTTTT. It specifies CASSPTSGSPTGELFF. This rearrangement joins TRBV7-9 to TRBJ2-2; 11 bases agree with TRBD2. V lost 5 bases and J lost 4; bases outside the gene matches: 6. This CDR3 region has 16 residues. Germline V gives CDR1 SEHNR, CDR2 FQNEAQ (reference sequence).

V is TRBV11-1 and J is TRBJ1-1; D is unresolved. The ends were cut back, 8 bases at V and 0 bases at J, with 16 bases in the middle. This CDR3 spans 15 amino acids. Germline V gene sequence: CDR1 SGHAT, CDR2 FQDESV (reference sequence). The CDR3 DNA reads as TGTGCCAGCGCAAAGAAGGCAGTTTTGAACACTGAAGCTTTCTTT. Translating it yields CASAKKAVLNTEAFF.

For the CDR3, the DNA is TGTGCCAGCAGCAAAGGAGGCCCGATTCCCAATCAGCCCCAGCATTTT. It is translated as CASSKGGPIPNQPQHF. This sequence joins TRBV7-2 and TRBJ1-5; D not certain. Trimming took off 5 bases at V and 3 bases at J, with 17 bases between the two ends. Germline lookup yields CDR1 SGHTA and CDR2 FQGNSA. The CDR3 covers 16 residues.

This rearrangement joins TRBV19 to TRBJ1-5; D unresolved. CDR3 length: 16 amino acids. Trimming removed 5 bases from V and 3 bases from J, with 17 bases in between. CDR1 is LNHDA, CDR2 SQIVND, per germline (reference sequence). CDR3 nucleotides: TGTGCCAGTAGTGCTACGGCCACTTGGGTCAATCAGCCCCAGCATTTT. Its translation: CASSATATWVNQPQHF.

The rearrangement uses TRBV2 and TRBJ2-7; 7 positions agree with TRBD2. With 4 bases clipped from V and 3 bases from J, the junction kept 9 bases outside the gene matches. There are 15 residues in the CDR3. CDR1 SNHLY and CDR2 FYNNEI come from the germline V gene. CDR3 DNA: TGTGCCAGCAGTGCTGCCCGGGACTACAACTACGAGCAGTACTTC. This encodes CASSAARDYNYEQYF.

This chain uses TRBV11-3 with TRBJ2-1, with 7 bases lining up with TRBD1. The V segment lost 1 base and the J segment 4 bases; nucleotides outside the gene matches: 7. The germline V gene encodes CDR1 SGHNT and CDR2 YENEEA. The length of the CDR3 is 16 residues. CDR3 loop: CASSLVGRTGYNEQFF. For the CDR3, the DNA is TGTGCCAGCAGCTTAGTGGGCAGGACAGGTTACAATGAGCAGTTCTTC.

This chain's CDR3 is CASSRSGSRTGELFF. The CDR3 region has the DNA TGTGCCAGCAGCCGTAGCGGGAGTCGGACCGGGGAGCTGTTTTTT. The chain employs TRBV28 and TRBJ2-2, with TRBD2 identical over 9 bases. V shed 6 bases, J shed 5 bases, and the junction held 7 bases outside the gene matches. The CDR3 is made up of 15 amino acids. The V gene's germline CDR1 is MDHEN and CDR2 SYDVKM.

The V and J genes are TRBV12-5 and TRBJ2-7, with D possibly matching TRBD2 (6 bases). The germline CDR1 and CDR2 sequences are LGHNT and FRNRAP. V was pared by 9 bases and J by 5 bases, with 17 bases between. This CDR3 region has 13 residues. The chain's CDR3 is CASGAGLCDEQYF. In DNA form, the CDR3 reads TGTGCTAGCGGGGCGGGGCTTTGTGACGAGCAGTACTTC.

The V and J genes are TRBV28 and TRBJ2-1, with 9 bases matching TRBD2. The CDR3 spans 16 residues. Looked up from germline, CDR1 is MDHEN and CDR2 is SYDVKM. The V gene end was trimmed by 4 bases and the J gene end by 3 bases; junction bases not matched to a gene: 7. The CDR3 loop reads CASSSSAGGLYNEQFF. CDR3 DNA sequence: TGTGCCAGCAGTTCCTCAGCGGGAGGACTCTACAATGAGCAGTTCTTC.

This sequence joins TRBV19 and TRBJ1-1; D unclear. Trimming cost V 4 bases and J 1 base, with 10 bases left between them. This CDR3 spans 14 amino acids. Germline-derived CDR1 and CDR2 are LNHDA and SQIVND (reference sequence). This CDR3 reads CASSTRARNTEAFF. DNA for the CDR3: TGTGCCAGTAGTACCCGGGCGAGGAACACTGAAGCTTTCTTT.

The genes are TRBV27 and TRBJ2-5, with D perhaps matching TRBD1 or TRBD2 (5 bases each). The germline V gene encodes CDR1 MNHEY and CDR2 SMNVEV (reference sequence). This CDR3 spans 14 amino acids. Deletions cut 0 bases from V and 7 bases from J, with 12 bases between. CDR3 region: CASSLSGAGGTQYF. DNA of the CDR3: TGTGCCAGCAGTTTATCCGGGGCCGGAGGGACCCAGTACTTC.

The chain joins TRBV18 to TRBJ1-1; D is undetermined. This CDR3 contains 13 residues. The germline V gene has CDR1 KGHSH and CDR2 LQKENI. Deletions cut 3 bases from V and 5 bases from J, with 10 bases between. CDR3: CASSPSGLTEAFF. The CDR3 DNA sequence: TGTGCCAGCTCACCGTCTGGGTTGACTGAAGCTTTCTTT.

The chain couples TRBV3-1 (or the pseudogene TRBV3-2) to TRBJ2-3, with 8 bases lining up with TRBD2. Germline V CDR1 and CDR2: LGHDT, YNNKEL (reference sequence). This CDR3 spans 15 amino acids. With 3 bases clipped from V and 7 bases from J, the junction kept 9 bases outside the gene matches. The DNA of the CDR3 is TGTGCCAGCAGCCAGACCGGGACTAGTTGGAATACGCAGTATTTT. Amino acids: CASSQTGTSWNTQYF.